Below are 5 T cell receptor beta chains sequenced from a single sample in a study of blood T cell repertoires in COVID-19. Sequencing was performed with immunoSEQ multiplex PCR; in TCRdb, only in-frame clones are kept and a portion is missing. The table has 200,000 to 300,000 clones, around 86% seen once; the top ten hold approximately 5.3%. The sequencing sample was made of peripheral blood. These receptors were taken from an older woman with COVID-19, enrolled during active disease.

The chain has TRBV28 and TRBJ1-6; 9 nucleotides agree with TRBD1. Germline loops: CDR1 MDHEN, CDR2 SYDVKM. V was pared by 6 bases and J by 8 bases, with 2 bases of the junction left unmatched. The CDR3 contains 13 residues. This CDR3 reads CASSGTGHSPLHF. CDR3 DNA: TGTGCCAGCAGCGGGACAGGGCATTCACCCCTCCACTTT. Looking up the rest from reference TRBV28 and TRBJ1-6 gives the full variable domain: DVKVTQSSRYLVKRTGEKVFLECVQDMDHENMFWYRQDPGLGLRLIYFSYDVKMKEKGDIPEGYSVSREKKERFSLILESASTNQTSMYLCASSGTGHSPLHFGNGTRLTVT.

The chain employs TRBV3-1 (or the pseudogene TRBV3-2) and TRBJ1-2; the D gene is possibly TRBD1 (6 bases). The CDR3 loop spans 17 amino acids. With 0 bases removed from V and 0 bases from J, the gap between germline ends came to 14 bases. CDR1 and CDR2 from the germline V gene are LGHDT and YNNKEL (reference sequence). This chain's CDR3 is CASSQERGGIANYGYTF. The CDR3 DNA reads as TGTGCCAGCAGCCAAGAGAGGGGGGGGATAGCTAACTATGGCTACACCTTC.

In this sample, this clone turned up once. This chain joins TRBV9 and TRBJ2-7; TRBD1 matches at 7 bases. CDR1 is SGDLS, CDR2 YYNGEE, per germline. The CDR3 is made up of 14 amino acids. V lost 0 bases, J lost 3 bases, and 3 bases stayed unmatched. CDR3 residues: CASSVGGQHYEQYF. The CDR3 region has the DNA TGTGCCAGCAGCGTAGGGGGACAGCACTACGAGCAGTACTTC. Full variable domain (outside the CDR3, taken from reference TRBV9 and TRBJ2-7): DSGVTQTPKHLITATGQRVTLRCSPRSGDLSVYWYQQSLDQGLQFLIQYYNGEERAKGNILERFSAQQFPDLHSELNLSSLELGDSALYFCASSVGGQHYEQYFGPGTRLTVT.

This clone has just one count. In DNA, the CDR3 is TGTGCCAGCAGCTTGGATGGGACAGGACGGTTTCCTGCTGGCTACACCTTC. Translated, it gives CASSLDGTGRFPAGYTF. This rearrangement joins TRBV5-6 to TRBJ1-2, with 8 nucleotides matching TRBD1. CDR1 is SGHDT and CDR2 is YYEEEE in the germline V gene. The CDR3 spans 17 residues. The V segment lost 0 bases and the J segment 7 bases; nucleotides outside the gene matches: 14.

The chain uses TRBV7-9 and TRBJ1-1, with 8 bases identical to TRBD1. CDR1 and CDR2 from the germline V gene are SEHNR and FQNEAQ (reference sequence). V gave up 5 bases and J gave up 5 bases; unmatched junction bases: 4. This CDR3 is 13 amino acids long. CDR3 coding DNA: TGTGCCAGCAGCCAACGGACAGGGACTGAAGCTTTCTTT. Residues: CASSQRTGTEAFF.